This T cell receptor beta chain was obtained from a study of blood T cell repertoires in COVID-19. Study information: Collection of acute and convalescent COVID-19 samples took place in the United States, Italy and Spain.

In the study's own analysis: Reference gene primers were amplified, and this amplification served to estimate nucleated cell counts. Assay used: immunoSEQ multiplex PCR; TCRdb lists only in-frame clones, some missing. D and trimming come from the DNA, and the V and J calls and clone size come from that table. In the table there are about 170,000 clones, 80% to 85% of which are singletons. This clone was seen only a few times. CDR1 is LGHNA, CDR2 YSLEER, per germline. There are 13 residues in the CDR3. Trimming stripped 1 base from V and 6 bases from J, with 4 bases between. The source of this sequence is a man in his sixties or seventies with active or convalescent COVID-19. This chain connects TRBV4-3 to TRBJ1-6, with D uncertain. The sample comprised peripheral blood. The CDR3, as DNA: TGCGCCAGCAGCCAAGCACTTAATTCACCCCTCCACTTT. This sequence encodes CASSQALNSPLHF.